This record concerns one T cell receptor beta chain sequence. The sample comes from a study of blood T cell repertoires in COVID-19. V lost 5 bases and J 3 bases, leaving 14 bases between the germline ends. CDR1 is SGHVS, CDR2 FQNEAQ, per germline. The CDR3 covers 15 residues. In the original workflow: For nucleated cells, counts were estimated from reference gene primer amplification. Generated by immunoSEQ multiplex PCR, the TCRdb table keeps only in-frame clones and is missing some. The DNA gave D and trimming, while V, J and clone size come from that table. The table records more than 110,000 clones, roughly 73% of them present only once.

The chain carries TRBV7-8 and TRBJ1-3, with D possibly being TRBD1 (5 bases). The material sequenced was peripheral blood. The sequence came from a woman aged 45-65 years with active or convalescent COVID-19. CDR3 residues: CASSLIGRDGNTIYF. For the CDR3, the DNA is TGTGCCAGCAGCCTCATCGGCAGGGATGGAAACACCATATATTTT.